The next 23 T cell receptor beta chains were all read from a single sample in a study of cytomegalovirus exposure and HLA in healthy donors. PCR employed 60 Vbeta and 13 Jbeta primers. Clones were sequenced by immunoSEQ multiplex PCR, and TCRdb holds only the in-frame ones, with some missing. The sample yields about 78,000 clones, about 64% seen once. Sequencing was carried out using PBMCs. The origin of the receptors is a man aged 25-40 years in good health and CMV-seropositive.

The rearrangement links TRBV7-3 to TRBJ1-2, with 8 positions matching TRBD1. The CDR3 totals 18 residues. Germline V CDR1 and CDR2: SGHTA, FQGTGA. V trimming: 4 bases; J trimming: 4 bases; junction bases outside the gene matches: 17. CDR3 nucleotide sequence: TGTGCCAGCAGCTCCCACAATAGCTCGGACAGGGTGACCTATGGCTACACCTTC. Its protein is CASSSHNSSDRVTYGYTF.

This chain uses TRBV10-1 with TRBJ2-7, with D tentatively TRBD1 (6 bases). The germline CDR1 and CDR2 sequences are WNHNN and SYGVQD (reference sequence). The CDR3 spans 15 residues. Trimming took off 5 bases at V and 6 bases at J, with 20 bases between the two ends. The CDR3 bases are TGCGCCAGCAGTCCACCGACGGACAGTTCGGCCGAGCAGTACTTC. It codes for CASSPPTDSSAEQYF.

This sequence joins TRBV29-1 and TRBJ2-3, with D perhaps TRBD1 (5 bases). The length of the CDR3 is 13 residues. V was clipped by 4 bases and J by 7 bases, with 15 bases between them. Germline V gene sequence: CDR1 SQVTM, CDR2 ANQGSEA. The CDR3 sequence: CSVGAARGNTQYF. In DNA, the CDR3 is TGCAGCGTTGGCGCAGCAAGGGGAAATACGCAGTATTTT.

The chain combines TRBV6-5 with TRBJ1-3, with D hard to call. This CDR3 has 15 amino acids. V lost 0 bases, J lost 1 base, and 7 bases lay in between. The germline gives CDR1 MNHEY, CDR2 SVGAGI. The CDR3 coding sequence is TGTGCCAGCAGTTACTCGATGGCTTCTGGAAACACCATATATTTT. Translating it yields CASSYSMASGNTIYF.

The rearrangement links TRBV27 to TRBJ1-1; possible D gene TRBD1, 5 bases. Between the trimmed V and J ends, which lost 3 bases and 0 bases, there was a span of 11 bases. Germline values: CDR1 MNHEY, CDR2 SMNVEV (reference sequence). The CDR3 is 15 amino acids. CDR3 sequence (DNA): TGTGCCAGCAGTTTGAAAGGGGCTATGAACACTGAAGCTTTCTTT. Translating it yields CASSLKGAMNTEAFF.

The V call is TRBV6-5, the J call TRBJ1-6; a possible D gene is TRBD1 (5 bases). The CDR3 consists of 14 residues. With 3 bases removed from V and 7 bases from J, the gap between germline ends came to 10 bases. Germline CDR1 reads MNHEY; CDR2 reads SVGAGI. CDR3 bases: TGTGCCAGCAGTTATATGACAGCGAATTCACCCCTCCACTTT. Protein product: CASSYMTANSPLHF.

V is TRBV6-1 and J is TRBJ2-6, with D possibly TRBD2 on 7 matching bases. The CDR3 is made up of 16 amino acids. The germline V gene encodes CDR1 MNHNS and CDR2 SASEGT. The V end was cut by 2 bases, the J end by 3 bases, with 11 bases between. CDR3 sequence: CASSERGGDGANVLTF. As DNA, the CDR3 is TGTGCCAGCAGTGAACGAGGGGGGGATGGGGCCAACGTCCTGACTTTC.

V is TRBV6-5 and J is TRBJ1-1; 8 nucleotides agree with TRBD1. Germline loops: CDR1 MNHEY, CDR2 SVGAGI. The V gene end was trimmed by 6 bases and the J gene end by 3 bases; junction bases not matched to a gene: 6. This CDR3 region has 14 residues. CDR3 bases: TGTGCCAGCAGAAAGGGACAGGAAGACACTGAAGCTTTCTTT. This translates into CASRKGQEDTEAFF.

The V call is TRBV9, the J call TRBJ1-3, with D possibly TRBD1 on 6 matching bases. Trimming cost V 3 bases and J 4 bases, with 14 bases left between them. The germline V gene has CDR1 SGDLS and CDR2 YYNGEE. This CDR3 is built from 15 residues. This CDR3 is CASSDLAGAGNTIYF. CDR3 bases: TGTGCCAGCAGCGATCTGGCGGGGGCCGGAAACACCATATATTTT.

The chain has TRBV18 and TRBJ1-1, with a tentative D call TRBD1 (6 bases). Between the trimmed V and J ends, which lost 1 base and 1 base, there was a span of 10 bases. The V gene's germline CDR1 is KGHSH and CDR2 LQKENI. The CDR3 is 15 residues long. The CDR3 region is CASSPQNRANTEAFF. CDR3 coding DNA: TGTGCCAGCTCACCACAGAACAGGGCGAACACTGAAGCTTTCTTT.

For this clone: One junction end does not reproduce the germline sequence, and a read error may be involved. The genes are TRBV7-7 and TRBJ2-7; 7 bases are shared with TRBD2. Per the germline V gene, CDR1 is SSHAT and CDR2 is FNYEAQ (reference sequence). The CDR3 extends over 16 amino acids. CDR3 sequence: CASSSPTAGVRYEQYF. CDR3 in DNA: TGTGCTAGCAGCTCCCCCACTGCGGGAGTTCGTTACGAGCAGTACTTC.

The table lists this clone with a few counts. V is TRBV5-5 and J is TRBJ1-5; 7 bases line up with TRBD1. Trimming cost V 5 bases and J 0 bases; bases outside gene matches: 11. Germline-derived CDR1 and CDR2 are SGHKS and YYEKEE (reference sequence). This CDR3 contains 17 residues. The CDR3 protein is CASSPAGTAYSNQPQHF. CDR3 coding DNA: TGTGCCAGCAGTCCTGCCGGGACAGCTTATAGCAATCAGCCCCAGCATTTT.

The chain uses TRBV28 and TRBJ1-4; the match to TRBD1 covers 8 bases. The CDR3 runs 15 residues. Germline CDR1 and CDR2: MDHEN and SYDVKM. Germline trimming cut 10 bases from V and 7 bases from J; bases unmatched to any gene: 14. The DNA for the CDR3 is TGTGCCACCCGGACAGGGTTCATTAGAGGTGAAAAACTGTTTTTT. Encoded protein: CATRTGFIRGEKLFF.

The table lists this clone with a few counts. V gene TRBV28 combines with J gene TRBJ1-3, with 10 bases fitting TRBD1. With V trimmed by 5 bases and J by 3 bases, 7 bases remained unmatched. The CDR3 has 16 amino acids. CDR1 and CDR2 (germline): MDHEN, SYDVKM. CDR3 in amino acids: CASSPPGQGFGNTIYF. The CDR3 region has the DNA TGTGCCAGCAGTCCCCCGGGACAGGGGTTTGGAAACACCATATATTTT.

Only one count was recorded for this clone. The V and J genes are TRBV4-2 and TRBJ2-7, with TRBD2 identical over 10 bases. CDR3 length equals 18 residues. The V gene end was trimmed by 0 bases and the J gene end by 7 bases; junction bases not matched to a gene: 15. CDR1 is LGHNA and CDR2 is YNFKEQ in the germline V gene. CDR3 protein: CASSQDGKIAGGTGEQYF. CDR3 nucleotide sequence: TGTGCCAGCAGCCAAGATGGGAAAATAGCGGGAGGAACGGGGGAGCAGTACTTC.

This clone was seen a few times. The chain joins TRBV6-1 to TRBJ1-2; the D gene is possibly TRBD1 (6 bases). V was pared by 1 base and J by 8 bases, with 17 bases between. The germline V gene has CDR1 MNHNS and CDR2 SASEGT. The CDR3 loop spans 15 amino acids. CDR3 nucleotide sequence: TGTGCCAGCAGTGAAGTGGGGGGGCTCGAAGGGGGCTACACCTTC. Protein: CASSEVGGLEGGYTF.

V is TRBV2 and J is TRBJ2-2; tentatively, D is TRBD1 (5 bases). The CDR3 loop spans 18 amino acids. Germline V gene sequence: CDR1 SNHLY, CDR2 FYNNEI. V was pared by 7 bases and J by 2 bases, with 23 bases between. The CDR3 DNA follows: TGTGCCAGCATTTCTGGGGCTGGTGCAGGGCTCAACACCGGGGAGCTGTTTTTT. It specifies CASISGAGAGLNTGELFF.

The sample holds a few counts of this clone. V is TRBV9 and J is TRBJ2-7, with D possibly matching TRBD2 (6 bases). This CDR3 contains 15 residues. CDR1 and CDR2 from the germline V gene are SGDLS and YYNGEE. The V end lost 3 bases, the J end lost 7 bases, and 20 bases lay between the germline ends. In nucleotides, the CDR3 is TGTGCCAGCAGCGCGAGGGACTCGTGGGTGGGTGAGCAGTACTTC. Its translation is CASSARDSWVGEQYF.

The chain combines TRBV4-3 with TRBJ2-5; no clear D gene. The CDR3 has 15 residues. Germline V CDR1 and CDR2: LGHNA, YSLEER. The V end was cut by 2 bases, the J end by 0 bases, with 10 bases between. CDR3 in amino acids: CASSQMLQNQETQYF. The DNA of the CDR3 is TGCGCCAGCAGCCAAATGTTACAGAACCAAGAGACCCAGTACTTC.

This chain joins TRBV9 and TRBJ1-2; possible D gene TRBD1, 6 bases. Looked up from germline, CDR1 is SGDLS and CDR2 is YYNGEE. Trimming left V 4 bases short and J 5 bases short, with 18 bases between. The CDR3 length is 15 residues. DNA for the CDR3: TGTGCCAGCAGCACCGAGGCGGGGGGCAGGTATGGCTACACCTTC. Its translation is CASSTEAGGRYGYTF.

The V call is TRBV4-1, the J call TRBJ2-5, with TRBD2 identical over 11 bases. Germline-derived CDR1 and CDR2 are MGHRA and YSYEKL. The CDR3 has 18 residues. J gave up 2 bases and V 3 bases, and 11 bases lay outside the gene matches. CDR3 in amino acids: CASSHLLAGDGEQETQYF. In nucleotides, the CDR3 is TGCGCCAGCAGCCATCTACTAGCGGGGGACGGGGAGCAAGAGACCCAGTACTTC.

The rearrangement links TRBV6-1 to TRBJ2-7, with TRBD2 as a possible D gene (5 bases). The CDR3 contains 15 residues. The V end lost 0 bases, the J end lost 0 bases, and 9 bases lay between the germline ends. Germline V gives CDR1 MNHNS, CDR2 SASEGT. The CDR3 nucleotides read TGTGCCAGCAGTGAAGCACCTGGGAGCTCCTACGAGCAGTACTTC. It specifies CASSEAPGSSYEQYF.

The chain has TRBV10-3 and TRBJ2-7, with TRBD2 matching 7 bases. V shed 6 bases and J 6 bases; nucleotides not matched to a gene: 11. The CDR3 is 14 residues long. Germline lookup yields CDR1 ENHRY and CDR2 SYGVKD. CDR3 protein: CAIRSGLEGFEQYF. The CDR3 nucleotides read TGTGCCATCAGATCCGGACTAGAGGGCTTCGAGCAGTACTTC.